The subject of this entry is one T cell receptor (beta chain). This sample is part of a study of T cell changes during pregnancy in multiple sclerosis. Germline V gene sequence: CDR1 MDHEN, CDR2 SYDVKM. The CDR3 is 15 residues long. The V and J ends lost 3 bases and 0 bases, in that order; junction bases with no gene match: 1. Sequenced by immunoSEQ multiplex PCR; TCRdb stores in-frame clones only, minus some. The data show about 24,000 clones, around nine tenths seen once. The sample in question was CD8+ T cells from peripheral blood mononuclear cells, obtained in the third trimester of pregnancy. This TCR was recovered from a female donor in good health, enrolled as a control in a pregnancy study. J is TRBJ2-5 and V is TRBV28; 10 bases are a match to TRBD2. CDR3 region: CASSFGLADQETQYF. CDR3 bases: TGTGCCAGCAGTTTCGGACTAGCGGACCAAGAGACCCAGTACTTC.